This T cell receptor (beta chain) was documented in a study of blood T cells in healthy people across ages (dated by TCRdb to about 2015). Looking at the study overall: In model experiments, template switching captured roughly one uniquely barcoded TCR beta cDNA molecule for every two T cells. The study measured age-related changes in TCR beta repertoire diversity using deep sequencing normalized with unique cDNA molecular identifiers. The donors were split into four age groups: young (average 16 years), middle-aged (roughly 39), aged (roughly 65) and long-lived (roughly 80). To avoid experimental bias, donors of different ages were spread randomly across the sequencing lanes. Using the same blood draw, the study looked at two additional independent replicas of 1 million unique cDNA reads for two donors, one aged 18 to 30 and the other aged 80 or older. Results and caveats for the whole study, not just this receptor: Because the CMV infection status of the donors was unknown, age-related changes in expanded clonotypes may potentially have been confounded. As age increased, observed TCR beta diversity per million T cells dropped in a roughly linear way, and a significant reduction was already evident by age roughly 40. Observed TCR beta diversity correlated strongly with the percentage of naive T cells measured by flow cytometry. Because profiling used bulk unsorted PBMCs, naive and antigen-experienced compartments could not be compared conclusively. Estimates of total diversity based on one million sequenced T cells were regarded as lower bounds and as underestimates. Compared with the aged group, the long-lived group had more naive CD4+ T cells, fewer expanded clones and increased TCR diversity, a pattern suggesting age selection.

Libraries were made using 5' RACE. Reads for this sample came from an Illumina HiSeq 2500. The second PCR ran for roughly 7 to 11 cycles and used a J-beta primer mix along with a sample-barcoded 5' primer. A template-switch 5' adaptor carrying 12 random nucleotides introduced a unique molecular identifier onto each TCR beta cDNA molecule. Each sample yielded at least 3 million CDR3-containing paired-end reads. First-strand cDNA was synthesized from all RNA with the Mint cDNA synthesis kit, primed by a TRBC-specific oligonucleotide. All cDNA was treated with uracil-DNA glycosylase and then went through a first 18-cycle PCR with the universal primers M1SS and BC2_uni_R. The original pipeline was this. Normalization of each sample was performed by random selection of 1 million high-quality reads, each carrying a distinct molecular identifier. Reads sharing molecular identifiers were discarded rather than binned into consensus sequences. MiTCR, set to a Q25 quality threshold and the strictest error-elimination algorithm, was used for CDR3 identification, clonotype clustering and error correction. A nonparametric unseen species model using Euler transformation provided a lower-bound estimate of total TCR beta diversity. TCRdb reprocessed the public reads (quality trimming at Q25 with fastp, clone calling with MiXCR) and kept in-frame beta chains. All rows with the same CDR3 protein become a single entry with the most common DNA and genes. The V and J calls follow TCRdb's processing rather than the paper's. The sample profile shows roughly 1,800,000 distinct CDR3 sequences; around 50% of them were found once. Around 2.1% of the sample belongs to the ten largest clones.

As regards this clonotype: No cognate antigen has been identified for it. Base qualities are missing; no much larger clone stands one base away.

Systemically healthy Caucasian individuals from Russia, approximately 39 in total and aged about 6 to 100 years, were included as donors. Each donor gave roughly 11 milliliters of peripheral blood, drawn into EDTA-treated Vacutainer tubes. PBMCs were isolated by Ficoll-Paque density-gradient centrifugation, with at least 6 million obtained per sample. Total RNA, at least 6 micrograms per sample, was extracted from PBMCs with Trizol reagent. For every donor, flow cytometry on a PBMC aliquot measured the percentage of naive CD45RAhigh/CD27high T cells. The germline V gene gives CDR1 as KGHSH and CDR2 as LQKENI. The CDR3 has 17 amino acids, counting the end cysteine and phenylalanine. Only the CDR3 region is kept as DNA, spanning 51 bases read in frame from base 1.

This chain is built from TRBV18 and TRBJ2-7; 12 middle bases align to TRBD2. The J call may be faulty, since TRBJ2-5 better matches the DNA end. The sequencing input was blood. The clonotype comes from a woman in her 40s in good health. The nucleotides are TGTGCCAGCTCACCACGACCTAGACTAGCGGGGGAAGAGACCCAGTACTTC. This is translated as CASSPRPRLAGEETQYF.